This TCR beta chain was documented in a study of molecular identifiers for immune sequencing clone quantification. Study observations and caveats: Clones exceeding 20 RNA copies carried over 99% of effector molecules but under 1% of naive-cell molecules.

In TCRdb, the PCR reads were re-called with MiXCR into one record per CDR3 protein. The top ten clones hold roughly 0.83% of a sample with approximately 590,000 distinct CDR3 sequences, about 25% of them seen once. V dropped 2 bases and J dropped 5; count of bases not matched to a gene: 5. This CDR3 contains 14 residues. The germline V gene has CDR1 MNHNY and CDR2 SVGAGI (reference sequence). This clonotype was detected a few times. Its target is unknown. Material for sequencing was naive CD8+ T cells from blood, with Jurkat cell RNA spiked in. Subset defined: FACS-sorted CD8+CD4-CCR7+CD45RA+ naive T cells. The J gene is TRBJ2-7, the V gene TRBV6-6; 8 nucleotides line up with TRBD2. The sequence came from a human donor in good health. Some libraries in this study had Jurkat cell RNA spiked in. The CDR3 sequence is CASSYGGGRDEQYF. CDR3 in DNA: TGTGCCAGCAGTTACGGCGGGGGGCGAGACGAGCAGTACTTC.